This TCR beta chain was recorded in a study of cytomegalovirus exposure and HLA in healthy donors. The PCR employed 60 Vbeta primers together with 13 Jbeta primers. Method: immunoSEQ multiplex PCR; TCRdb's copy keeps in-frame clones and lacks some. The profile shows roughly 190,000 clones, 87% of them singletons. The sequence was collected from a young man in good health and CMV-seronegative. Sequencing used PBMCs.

The DNA for the CDR3 is TGCGCCAGCAGCTTAGGGACTAGCGGGATCCTTCCGCAGTATTTT. Protein product: CASSLGTSGILPQYF. The chain uses TRBV5-1 and TRBJ2-3; 13 bases agree with TRBD2. CDR1 and CDR2 (germline): SGHRS, YFSETQ. V lost 2 bases and J lost 10; bases outside the gene matches: 7. This CDR3 contains 15 residues.